The T cell receptor beta chain under discussion was sequenced for a study of cytomegalovirus exposure and HLA in healthy donors. A note on this clone: What it binds is not known.

The study ran its PCR with 60 Vbeta and 13 Jbeta primers. Clones were sequenced by immunoSEQ multiplex PCR, and TCRdb holds only the in-frame ones, with some missing. The sample holds more than 95,000 clones, about 71% seen once. Study-wide findings and caveats: TRBV6-2, TRBV6-3 and some other V segments were unresolvable in 87-base-pair reads. A further, later analysis showed that HLA-associated TCR beta chains (compared with equally common others) were more clonally expanded.

The CDR3 is 20 amino acids. Germline CDR1 reads SGHNT; CDR2 reads YENEEA. V lost 5 bases and J lost 6; bases outside the gene matches: 25. This TCR was recovered from a woman in her 50s in good health and CMV-seronegative. The material sequenced was PBMCs. This chain connects TRBV11-3 to TRBJ1-5, with TRBD1 matching over 7 bases. The CDR3 region has the DNA TGTGCCAGCAGCCCGCGCCCATCCCGACAGGGTGGTCAGCGAAGTCAGCCCCAGCATTTT. This gives the protein CASSPRPSRQGGQRSQPQHF.